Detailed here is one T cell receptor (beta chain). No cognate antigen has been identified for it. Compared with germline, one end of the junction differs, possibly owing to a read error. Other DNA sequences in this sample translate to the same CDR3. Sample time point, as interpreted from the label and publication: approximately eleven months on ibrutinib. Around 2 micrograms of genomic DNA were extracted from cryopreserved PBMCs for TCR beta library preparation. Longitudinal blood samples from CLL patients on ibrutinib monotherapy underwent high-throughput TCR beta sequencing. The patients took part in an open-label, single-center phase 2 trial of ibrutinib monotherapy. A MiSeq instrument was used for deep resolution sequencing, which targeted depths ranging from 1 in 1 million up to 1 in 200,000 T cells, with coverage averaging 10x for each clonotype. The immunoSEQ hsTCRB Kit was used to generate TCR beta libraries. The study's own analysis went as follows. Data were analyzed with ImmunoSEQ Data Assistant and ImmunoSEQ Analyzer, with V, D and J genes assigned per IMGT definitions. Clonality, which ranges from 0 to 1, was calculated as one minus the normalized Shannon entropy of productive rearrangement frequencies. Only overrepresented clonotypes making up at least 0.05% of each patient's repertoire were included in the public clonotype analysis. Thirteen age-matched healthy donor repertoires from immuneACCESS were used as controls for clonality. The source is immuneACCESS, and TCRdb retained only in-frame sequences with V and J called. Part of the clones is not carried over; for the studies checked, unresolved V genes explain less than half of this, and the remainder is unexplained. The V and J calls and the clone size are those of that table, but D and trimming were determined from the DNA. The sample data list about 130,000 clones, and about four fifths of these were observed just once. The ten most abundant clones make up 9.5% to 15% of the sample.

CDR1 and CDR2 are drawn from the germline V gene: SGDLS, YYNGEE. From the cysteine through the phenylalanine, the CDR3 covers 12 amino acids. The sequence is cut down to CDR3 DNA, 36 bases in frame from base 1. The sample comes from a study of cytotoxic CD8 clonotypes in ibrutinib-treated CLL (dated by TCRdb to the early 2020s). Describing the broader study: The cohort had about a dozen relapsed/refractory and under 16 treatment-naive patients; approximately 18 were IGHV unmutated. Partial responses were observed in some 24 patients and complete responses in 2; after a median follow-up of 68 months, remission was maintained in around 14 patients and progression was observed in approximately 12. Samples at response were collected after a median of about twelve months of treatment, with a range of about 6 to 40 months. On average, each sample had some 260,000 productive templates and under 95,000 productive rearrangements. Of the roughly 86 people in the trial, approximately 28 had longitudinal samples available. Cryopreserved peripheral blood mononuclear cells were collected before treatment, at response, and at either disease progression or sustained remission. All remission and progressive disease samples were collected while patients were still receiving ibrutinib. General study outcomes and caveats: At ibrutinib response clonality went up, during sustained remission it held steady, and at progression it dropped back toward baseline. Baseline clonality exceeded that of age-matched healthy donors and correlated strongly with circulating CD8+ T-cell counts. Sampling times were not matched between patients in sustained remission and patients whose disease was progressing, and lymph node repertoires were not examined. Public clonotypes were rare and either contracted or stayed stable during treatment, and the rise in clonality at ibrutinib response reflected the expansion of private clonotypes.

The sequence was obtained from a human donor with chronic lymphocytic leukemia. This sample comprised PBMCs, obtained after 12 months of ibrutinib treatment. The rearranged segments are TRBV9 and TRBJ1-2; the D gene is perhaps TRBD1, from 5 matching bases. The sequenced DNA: TGTGCCAGCAGCGTAACCCCGGGACGCATTGCATTC. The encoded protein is CASSVTPGRIAF.